This is a list of T cell receptor beta chains from one sample in a study of T cell responses to AZD1222 COVID-19 vaccine. Sequencing was performed with immunoSEQ multiplex PCR; in TCRdb, only in-frame clones are kept and a portion is missing. The sample contains more than 95,000 clones, about 90% of which appear only once. This sample comprised peripheral blood, obtained on day 0 of AZD1222 vaccination. Receptors originate from an adult in good health. Each CDR3 is given with its conserved first and last residue. Fields, in order: clone size, J gene, D gene, V gene, CDR3 DNA, CDR3 protein. The D gene is left open where the match is weak. Clone size, where shown, is once, few, many, or a class for clones that have expanded.

clone size: -; J gene: TRBJ2-2; D gene: TRBD1; V gene: TRBV6-5; CDR3 DNA: TGTGCCAGCAGGACCGGGACAGGGGACACCGGGGAGCTGTTTTTT; CDR3 protein: CASRTGTGDTGELFF
clone size: -; J gene: TRBJ1-2; D gene: -; V gene: TRBV4-2; CDR3 DNA: TGTGCCAGCAGCCCGTATGGGGCCTCGGAAGGGAGCTATGGCTACACCTTC; CDR3 protein: CASSPYGASEGSYGYTF
clone size: -; J gene: TRBJ1-2; D gene: -; V gene: TRBV19; CDR3 DNA: TGTGCCAGAATCCCGGCCCGGGTTGGCGGCTACACCTTC; CDR3 protein: CARIPARVGGYTF
clone size: once; J gene: TRBJ2-5; D gene: TRBD2; V gene: TRBV5-5; CDR3 DNA: TGTGCCAGCTCCTCCAGTCTAGCGGGAGGCCCATGGGAGACCCAGTACTTC; CDR3 protein: CASSSSLAGGPWETQYF
clone size: -; J gene: TRBJ2-3; D gene: TRBD2; V gene: TRBV7-3; CDR3 DNA: TGTGCCAGCAGCTTAGAATGGGGGGGAGATACGCAGTATTTT; CDR3 protein: CASSLEWGGDTQYF
clone size: -; J gene: TRBJ1-3; D gene: -; V gene: TRBV6-2/TRBV6-3; CDR3 DNA: TGTGCCAGCAGTTACGGGCCTGGAAACACCATATATTTT; CDR3 protein: CASSYGPGNTIYF
clone size: -; J gene: TRBJ1-3; D gene: -; V gene: TRBV18; CDR3 DNA: TGTGCCAGCTCTTCTGCTACAGGTCTAAACACCATATATTTT; CDR3 protein: CASSSATGLNTIYF
clone size: -; J gene: TRBJ1-2; D gene: -; V gene: TRBV11-2; CDR3 DNA: TGTGCCAGCAGCGAGAGCGGGGGCCGGCAATATGGCTACACCTTC; CDR3 protein: CASSESGGRQYGYTF
clone size: -; J gene: TRBJ2-1; D gene: TRBD2; V gene: TRBV29-1; CDR3 DNA: TGCAGCGTTTTAGGGACTAGCGGTTCTTACAATGAGCAGTTCTTC; CDR3 protein: CSVLGTSGSYNEQFF
clone size: -; J gene: TRBJ1-1; D gene: -; V gene: TRBV7-2; CDR3 DNA: TGTGCCAGCAGCTTAGACGCCGGGGTTCAGACTGAAGCTTTCTTT; CDR3 protein: CASSLDAGVQTEAFF
clone size: -; J gene: TRBJ2-7; D gene: TRBD1; V gene: TRBV7-8; CDR3 DNA: TGTGCCAGCAGCACGGGACAGGGGATGGATTACGAGCAGTACTTC; CDR3 protein: CASSTGQGMDYEQYF
clone size: -; J gene: TRBJ1-5; D gene: TRBD1; V gene: TRBV9; CDR3 DNA: TGTGCCAGCAGCGCCTCTCAGGGACAGGGGCAGCCCCAGCATTTT; CDR3 protein: CASSASQGQGQPQHF
clone size: -; J gene: TRBJ2-1; D gene: TRBD1; V gene: TRBV6-5; CDR3 DNA: TGTGCCAGTCACAGGGGGAGTTACAATGAGCAGTTCTTC; CDR3 protein: CASHRGSYNEQFF